This T cell receptor (beta chain) was profiled in a study of spatial heterogeneity in lung cancer. Overall study: Sequencing covered available follow-up PBMC samples collected a median of about two years after resection.

The germline V gene encodes CDR1 SGHAT and CDR2 FQDESV (reference sequence). V lost 3 bases and J lost 3, with 12 bases in between. The CDR3 covers 15 residues. The presence of a unique molecular identifier marked each TCR cDNA molecule. TCRdb re-called the 5' RACE reads with MiXCR, one entry per CDR3 protein. This sample has roughly 71,000 distinct CDR3 sequences; over 7% occur once, and the top ten carry approximately 2%. Time point given: blood at routine non-recurrence follow-up after resection. Whole RNA was taken from tumor, nontumor lung or frozen PBMC; it was then sequenced unsorted. This clonotype was seen only a few times.

The chain uses TRBV11-1 and TRBJ2-1, with D tentatively TRBD1 (5 bases). The sequencing here drew on PBMCs, taken at follow-up. The sequence came from a female donor with early-stage non-small cell lung cancer. CDR3 sequence (DNA): TGTGCCAGCAGCTTCAATAGAGGACACTACAATGAGCAGTTCTTC. Encoded protein: CASSFNRGHYNEQFF.